The T cell receptor (beta chain) described here comes from a study of T cell changes during pregnancy in multiple sclerosis (dated by TCRdb to the late 2010s). For the study in its entirety: The study looked at changes in the T cell repertoire across pregnancy in women with multiple sclerosis.

Measured from the cysteine to the phenylalanine, the CDR3 is 15 residues long. CDR3 DNA is the only sequence kept; it has 45 bases, read in frame from the first base. V is pared back by 0 bases and J by 2 bases, with 11 bases lying between the germline termini. CDR1 and CDR2, per the germline V gene (reference sequence), are GTSNPN and SVGIG. Library creation used the immunoSEQ multiplex PCR assay. Held by TCRdb, this immuneACCESS table contains in-frame sequences only and omits some clones. Under half of the omission traces to an unresolved V gene where checked; the cause of the rest is unknown. The sample data list under 60,000 clones, and 94% of these were observed just once. Jointly, the top ten make up around 0.34% of the sample. About this clone itself: The antigen it binds to is not known. No per-base quality is available; no much larger clone lies one base away.

Sequencing was performed on CD4+ T cells from peripheral blood mononuclear cells, taken in the third trimester of pregnancy. The sequence was obtained from a female donor with multiple sclerosis, enrolled in a pregnancy study. The chain is encoded by TRBV30 joined to TRBJ1-3, and perhaps TRBD1 as D gene, on 5 matching bases. The bases read TGTGCCTGGAGTGTACCCCAGGGAACTGGAAACACCATATATTTT. Its translation is CAWSVPQGTGNTIYF.